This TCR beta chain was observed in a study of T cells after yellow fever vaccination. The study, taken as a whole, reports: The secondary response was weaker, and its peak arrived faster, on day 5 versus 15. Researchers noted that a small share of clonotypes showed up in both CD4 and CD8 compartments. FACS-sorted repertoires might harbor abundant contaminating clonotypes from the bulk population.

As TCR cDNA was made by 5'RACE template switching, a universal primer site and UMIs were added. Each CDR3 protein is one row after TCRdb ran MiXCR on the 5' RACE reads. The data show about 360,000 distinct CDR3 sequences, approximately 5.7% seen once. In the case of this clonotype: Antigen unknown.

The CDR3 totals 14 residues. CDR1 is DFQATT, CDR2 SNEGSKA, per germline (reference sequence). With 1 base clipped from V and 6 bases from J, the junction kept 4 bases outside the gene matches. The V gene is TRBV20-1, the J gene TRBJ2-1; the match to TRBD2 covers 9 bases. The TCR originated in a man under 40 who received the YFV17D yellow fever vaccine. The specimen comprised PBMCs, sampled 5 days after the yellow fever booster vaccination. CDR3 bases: TGCAGTGCTAGAGGGGGCGGGAGGGCCAATGAGCAGTTCTTC. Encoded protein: CSARGGGRANEQFF.